The sequence of this T cell receptor beta chain was determined in a study of blood T cell repertoires in COVID-19. Sequencing used immunoSEQ multiplex PCR; TCRdb keeps in-frame clones, though not all of them. The sample contains some 230,000 clones, approximately 83% of which appear only once. Participant-given clinical history determined each cohort assignment. V lost 4 bases, J lost 0 bases, and 8 bases lay in between. CDR1 and CDR2 (germline): SGHDT, YYEEEE. This CDR3 comprises 13 residues. This clone was counted between two and nine times. The sequence was obtained from a woman between 40 and 55 years old with acute COVID-19. Sequencing was performed on PBMCs or T cells enriched from blood (not recorded which). The chain links TRBV5-6 to TRBJ2-7; no firm D call. The CDR3 reads CASSPDTSYEQYF. The CDR3 coding sequence is TGTGCCAGCAGCCCCGACACCTCCTACGAGCAGTACTTC.